These T cell receptor beta chains were read from a single sample in a study of vaccination effects on CD4 cells after COVID-19. Some clones are missing from TCRdb's copy, which holds only in-frame ones; the method was immunoSEQ multiplex PCR. The sample includes 40,000 to 45,000 clones, about 80% seen only once; the top ten take 9.5% to 14%. No antigen has been identified for these receptors. Sequenced here: CD4+ T cells from PBMCs cultured with SARS-CoV-2 spike peptides, sampled before COVID-19 vaccination. These receptors were taken from a human donor who received a COVID-19 vaccine. The CDR3 runs from the conserved cysteine through the conserved F or W. A D gene is named only where the DNA matches it firmly. Expanded clones get a size class; other rows say once, few or many, or leave the size out.

clone size,V gene,J gene,D gene,CDR3 DNA,CDR3 protein
NA,TRBV11-2,TRBJ2-2,NA,TGTGCCAGCAGCCTTTTAACAGGGTTCGCCGGGGAGCTGTTTTTT,CASSLLTGFAGELFF
NA,TRBV6-6,TRBJ2-1,NA,TGTGCCAGCAGTTATTCCGGGTTACACGAGCAGTTCTTC,CASSYSGLHEQFF
NA,TRBV6-5,TRBJ1-2,NA,TGTGCCAGCAGTTACTCGAAGGGCAGCTATGGCTACACCTTC,CASSYSKGSYGYTF
NA,TRBV12-3/TRBV12-4,TRBJ1-3,NA,TGTGCCAGCAGTTTACGCCCGAACACCATATATTTT,CASSLRPNTIYF
NA,TRBV9,TRBJ2-1,TRBD2,TGTGCCAGCAGCGTAGGGACTAGCGGGGACAATGAGCAGTTCTTC,CASSVGTSGDNEQFF
NA,TRBV6-6,TRBJ1-6,NA,TGTGCCAGCAGTCCCCAGGGGAGCTCCTATAATTCACCCCTCCACTTT,CASSPQGSSYNSPLHF
NA,TRBV12-3/TRBV12-4,TRBJ1-5,NA,TGTGCCAGCAGTTTAGGGCCCTTGGGGCCCCAGCATTTT,CASSLGPLGPQHF
NA,TRBV7-2,TRBJ1-1,NA,TGTGCCAGCAGCCGCAACATGGGCGCTGAAGCTTTCTTT,CASSRNMGAEAFF
NA,TRBV7-2,TRBJ1-1,NA,TGTGCCAGCAGCTTAGATAGGACGAACACTGAAGCTTTCTTT,CASSLDRTNTEAFF
NA,TRBV7-2,TRBJ1-3,NA,TGTGCCAGCAGCCTCGCCCAGAGTCCAGGAAACACCATATATTTT,CASSLAQSPGNTIYF
NA,TRBV5-1,TRBJ2-3,TRBD1,TGCGCCAGCAGCTTTGATACAGGGGAAGATACGCAGTATTTT,CASSFDTGEDTQYF
NA,TRBV2,TRBJ1-2,NA,TGTGCCAGCAGTGCGAGGCAGGGAGGGGGAGCTAACTATGGCTACACCTTC,CASSARQGGGANYGYTF
few,TRBV2,TRBJ1-5,NA,TGTGCCAGCAGTTTTCAGGCGAATCAGCCCCAGCATTTT,CASSFQANQPQHF
NA,TRBV7-3,TRBJ2-2,TRBD1,TGTGCCAGCAGCTCAATAGGACAGGGACGGAACACCGGGGAGCTGTTTTTT,CASSSIGQGRNTGELFF
NA,TRBV3-1/TRBV3-2,TRBJ1-2,NA,TGTGCCAGCAGCCAGGGACACTATGGCTACACCTTC,CASSQGHYGYTF
NA,TRBV25-1,TRBJ2-5,NA,TGTGCCAGCAGCAAACAGTCCGGGGAGACCCAGTACTTC,CASSKQSGETQYF
few,TRBV24-1,TRBJ2-2,NA,TGTGCCACCAGTGCTACCCCCGGTCGTGGCACCGGGGAGCTGTTTTTT,CATSATPGRGTGELFF
few,TRBV4-1,TRBJ1-2,NA,TGCGCCAGCAGCCAACCAGGGAGGGTCTATGGCTACACCTTC,CASSQPGRVYGYTF
NA,TRBV15,TRBJ2-3,NA,TGTGCCACCAGCAGAGGACAGAGCACAGATACGCAGTATTTT,CATSRGQSTDTQYF
once,TRBV7-2,TRBJ1-4,NA,TGTGCCAGCAGCTCGGACTCTGCAACTAATGAAAAACTGTTTTTT,CASSSDSATNEKLFF